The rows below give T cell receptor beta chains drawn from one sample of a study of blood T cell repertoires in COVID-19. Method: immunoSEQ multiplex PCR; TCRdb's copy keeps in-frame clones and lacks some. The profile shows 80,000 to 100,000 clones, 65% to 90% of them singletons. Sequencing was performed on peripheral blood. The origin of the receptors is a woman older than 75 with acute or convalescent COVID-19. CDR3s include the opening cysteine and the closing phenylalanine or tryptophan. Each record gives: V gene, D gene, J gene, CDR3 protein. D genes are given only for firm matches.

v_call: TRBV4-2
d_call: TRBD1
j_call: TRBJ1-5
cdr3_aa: CASSQGETGAPLNQPQHF

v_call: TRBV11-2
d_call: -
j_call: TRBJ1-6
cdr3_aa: CASSLESRASPLHF

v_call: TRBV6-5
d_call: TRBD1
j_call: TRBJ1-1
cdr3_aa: CASSSWTGNTEAFF

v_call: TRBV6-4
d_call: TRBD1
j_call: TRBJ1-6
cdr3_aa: CASSPGQGAGYNSPLHF

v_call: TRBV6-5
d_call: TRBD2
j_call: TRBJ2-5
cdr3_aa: CASSTGLAETQYF

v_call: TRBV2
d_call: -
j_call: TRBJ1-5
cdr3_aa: CASRDSLNQPQHF

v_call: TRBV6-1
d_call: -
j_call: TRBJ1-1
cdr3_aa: CASSDQAFTEAFF

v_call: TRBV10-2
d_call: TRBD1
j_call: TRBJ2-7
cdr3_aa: CASSTGGYEQYF

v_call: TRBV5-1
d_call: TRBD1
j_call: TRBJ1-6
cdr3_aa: CASSRTGTGYSSYNSPLHF

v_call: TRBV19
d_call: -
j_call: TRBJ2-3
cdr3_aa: CASSMRTTPDTQYF

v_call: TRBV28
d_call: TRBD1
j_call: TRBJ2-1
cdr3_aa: CASSRDRGKSNEQFF

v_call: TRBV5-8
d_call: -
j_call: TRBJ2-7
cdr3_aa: CASSFRGYSYEQYF

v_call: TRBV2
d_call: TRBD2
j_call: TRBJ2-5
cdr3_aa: CASKLGTIQEATQYF

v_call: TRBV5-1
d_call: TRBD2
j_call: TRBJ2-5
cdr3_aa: CASSVSPSGGETQYF

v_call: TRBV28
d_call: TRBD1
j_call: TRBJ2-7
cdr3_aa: CASSAGGSYEQYF